Following are 9 T cell receptor beta chains from one sample sequenced in a study of blood T cells in healthy people across ages. Together with a sample-barcoded 5' primer, a J-beta primer mix was included in a second PCR lasting 7 to 11 cycles. MiXCR was run by TCRdb on the 5' RACE reads, yielding one entry per CDR3 protein. The sample has about 620,000 distinct CDR3 sequences, more than 20% seen once. Sequencing was carried out using blood. These receptors originate from a man aged 65-85 years in good health.

The chain carries TRBV20-1 and TRBJ2-5; 7 positions agree with TRBD2. The J call may be mistaken, given a closer DNA end match to TRBJ2-7. This CDR3 region has 16 residues. In germline, CDR1 is DFQATT, CDR2 SNEGSKA (reference sequence). CDR3 region: CSVNKASGHSPYEQYF. DNA of the CDR3: TGCAGTGTAAATAAAGCTAGCGGTCATTCTCCCTACGAGCAGTACTTC.

The chain is built from TRBV20-1 and TRBJ2-7; weak D call: TRBD2 (5 bases). The CDR3 is 13 amino acids. The ends were cut back, 0 bases at V and 1 base at J, with 7 bases in the middle. Germline values: CDR1 DFQATT, CDR2 SNEGSKA (reference sequence). CDR3 DNA sequence: TGCAGTGCTAGAGACGAGGGATCCTACGAGCAGTACTTC. Translation gives CSARDEGSYEQYF.

This clonotype was observed at least ten times. The chain is built from TRBV7-9 and TRBJ2-3; D remains ambiguous. This CDR3 comprises 13 residues. Germline V CDR1 and CDR2: SEHNR, FQNEAQ (reference sequence). Trimming left V 1 base short and J 6 bases short, with 8 bases between. The chain's CDR3 is CASSLESGDTQYF. CDR3 nucleotides: TGTGCCAGCAGCTTAGAATCGGGCGATACGCAGTATTTT.

The chain has TRBV7-3 and TRBJ2-5; TRBD1 matches 8 bases. TRBJ2-7 explains the end of the DNA better; the J call may be wrong. CDR3 length: 17 residues. Germline assignment: CDR1 SGHTA and CDR2 FQGTGA. CDR3 coding DNA: TGTGCCAGCAGCTTAACCCCAGGACAGGGTCTCGCCTACGAGCAGTACTTC. Protein: CASSLTPGQGLAYEQYF.

This clonotype was seen only a few times. The chain joins TRBV5-1 to TRBJ2-7; 7 bases line up with TRBD1. The germline V gene has CDR1 SGHRS and CDR2 YFSETQ. The J segment lost 3 bases and the V segment lost 3 bases, leaving 6 bases of the junction unmatched. This CDR3 spans 14 amino acids. The CDR3 DNA reads TGCGCCAGCAGCTCCGGGACAGAGATCTACGAGCAGTACTTC. The encoded protein is CASSSGTEIYEQYF.

A remark on this clonotype: This likely comes from a read error, as the CDR3 has no conserved phenylalanine or tryptophan at its end. This sequence joins TRBV2 and TRBJ1-1; D is possibly TRBD1 (6 bases). This CDR3 has 16 residues. Germline V lookup: CDR1 SNHLY, CDR2 FYNNEI. Trimming took 7 bases from V and 3 from J, leaving 21 bases between them. The CDR3 DNA sequence: TGTGCCAGCAACCGGGACACTTTTTCGGGGGACACTGAAGCTTTCCTT. Its translation: CASNRDTFSGDTEAFL.

Only a few counts were recorded for this clonotype. The junction departs from germline at one end; a sequencing error may be responsible. The chain joins TRBV4-3 to TRBJ2-5; 7 bases fit TRBD2. Germline lookup yields CDR1 LGHNA and CDR2 YSLEER. The CDR3 is 15 amino acids. CDR3 residues: CASSPYSGLGETQHF. The DNA for the CDR3 is TGCGCCAGCAGCCCATATAGCGGGTTGGGGGAGACCCAGCACTTC.

The rearrangement joins TRBV10-3 to TRBJ2-3; 9 bases fit TRBD2. Germline assignment: CDR1 ENHRY and CDR2 SYGVKD. Unmatched junction bases numbered 7, after V lost 6 bases and J lost 3 bases. The CDR3 contains 15 residues. CDR3 region: CAIRAQAGGTDTQYF. CDR3 nucleotides: TGTGCCATCAGGGCCCAAGCGGGAGGTACAGATACGCAGTATTTT.

At least ten counts were recorded for this clonotype. The V and J genes are TRBV20-1 and TRBJ2-7; no clear D. CDR1 DFQATT and CDR2 SNEGSKA come from the germline V gene (reference sequence). V gave up 2 bases and J gave up 5 bases, with 7 bases separating them. The CDR3 is made up of 11 amino acids. The CDR3 bases are TGCAGTGCTAGAAACACCCACGAGCAGTACTTC. Amino acids: CSARNTHEQYF.